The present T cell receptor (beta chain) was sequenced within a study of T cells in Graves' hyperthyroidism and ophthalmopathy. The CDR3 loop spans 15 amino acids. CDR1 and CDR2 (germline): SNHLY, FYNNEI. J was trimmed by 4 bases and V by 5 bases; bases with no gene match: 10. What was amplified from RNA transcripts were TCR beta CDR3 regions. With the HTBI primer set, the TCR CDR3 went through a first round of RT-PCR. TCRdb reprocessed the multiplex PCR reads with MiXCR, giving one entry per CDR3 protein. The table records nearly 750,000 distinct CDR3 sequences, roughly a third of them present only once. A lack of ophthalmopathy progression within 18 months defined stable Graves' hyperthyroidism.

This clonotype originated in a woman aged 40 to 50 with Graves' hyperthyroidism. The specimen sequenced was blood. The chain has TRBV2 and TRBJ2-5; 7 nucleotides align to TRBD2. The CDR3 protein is CASSYSARETETQYF. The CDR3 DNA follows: TGTGCCAGCAGTTACTCCGCGCGGGAGACAGAGACCCAGTACTTC.